This T cell receptor (beta chain) stems from a study of T-cell reconstitution after alpha-beta-depleted transplantation in children (dated by TCRdb to the mid-2010s). Regarding the research as a whole: T-cell immune reconstitution after TCRalphabeta/CD19-depleted allogeneic hematopoietic cell transplantation in children was quantitatively tracked in the study by means of TCR repertoire profiling. What the work shows at the level of the full study, not this receptor alone: In some patients, the high TCRbeta diversity seen at day 60 was put down to recipient T cells and intrathymic progenitors that had survived conditioning. The frequencies of hyperexpanded clones fell over the following months, and after one year, T-cell counts and TCRbeta diversity were mostly attributed to newly produced T cells. About two months after transplant, the apparently early recovery of alphabetaT-cell counts reportedly depended on just several hundred clones that had expanded rapidly and came from non-depleted graft cells.

The treatment or condition label on this specimen signifies: allogeneic hematopoietic cell transplantation with graft depleted of TCRalphabeta T cells and CD19 B cells. TCRalphabeta/CD19-depleted allogeneic hematopoietic cell grafts were given to the transplant recipients, all of whom were children. Measured from the cysteine to the phenylalanine, the CDR3 is 17 residues long. Solely the CDR3 DNA is kept, with 51 bases framed from the first base. CDR1 and CDR2 (SGHKS, YYEKEE) derive from the germline V gene (reference sequence). Cut back by 0 bases and 2 bases, the V and J ends lie 15 bases apart. This clonotype was detected a few times. The specificity of this receptor is unknown. The sample holds no much larger clone one base away, and base qualities are not on file. Libraries were made using PCR. Sequencing was carried out with an Illumina HiSeq 2500. TCR libraries were prepared with molecular barcoding, using unique molecular identifiers to normalize TCRbeta repertoire quantification. TCRdb reworked the public reads: Q25 trimming with fastp, MiXCR clone assembly, productive beta chains retained. CDR3 protein sequences are deduplicated, and each keeps its most common genes and DNA. The sample contains 700,000 to 850,000 distinct CDR3 sequences, around 15% of them found a single time. 5% of the sample is in the top ten clones.

The chain was built from TRBV5-5 and TRBJ1-5, and TRBD1 may be the D gene, going by 6 matching bases. This clonotype was sampled from a male patient younger than 18 who had a stem cell transplant for acute lymphoblastic leukemia, so the T cells may come from the graft donor. The source material was PBMCs, mostly from graft donor cells, sampled 360 days after TCRalphabeta/CD19-depleted stem cell transplant. The CDR3 region reads CASSLVAGAGGNQPQHF. The nucleotides are TGTGCCAGCAGCTTGGTGGCAGGGGCAGGGGGCAATCAGCCCCAGCATTTT.